This T cell receptor beta chain was captured in a study of T cell clonality in common variable immunodeficiency. This clone was recorded at least ten times. Its antigen is still unknown. Mismatch with germline at one junction end may stem from a read error. The read terminates 3 residues before the CDR3 end, so the remaining end is supplied by the germline J gene. CDR1 is MDHEN, CDR2 SYDVKM, per germline. The CDR3 length is 13 residues. Libraries were prepared by immunoSEQ multiplex PCR; TCRdb keeps only in-frame clonotypes and omits some of them. Listed for the sample are 45,000 to 55,000 clones, none seen a single time. Whole-study findings and limits: Shared TCRbeta clones were fewer between CVID subjects than controls.

This TCR was recovered from a person aged 18 to 70 in good health. The chain is built from TRBV28 and TRBJ2-3; perhaps TRBD2 as D (6 bases). Sequenced material: peripheral blood mononuclear cells. CDR3 sequence: CASRSSGTDTQYF. The DNA read from the CDR3 is TGTGCAAGCAGGTCGAGCGGGACAGATACG.